This TCR beta chain comes out of a study of radiation and T cells in renal cell carcinoma. Points from the study as a whole: In blood, top tumor clones expanded by 2 weeks, shrinking by 4.

Worth noting for this clone: What it binds is unknown.

The germline V gene encodes CDR1 SGHNT and CDR2 YYREEE (reference sequence). After removal of 4 bases from V and 5 bases from J, the junction contained 4 bases not matched to a gene. The CDR3 runs 14 residues. The method was immunoSEQ multiplex PCR; TCRdb's version includes in-frame clones alone and lacks a portion of them. Altogether approximately 170,000 clones are present, about 88% being singletons, with the ten largest covering about 11%. The time point: blood 4 weeks post-SBRT, at nephrectomy. The treatment: 15 Gy SBRT to primary tumor, nephrectomy 4 weeks later. Nephrectomy followed 15 Gy stereotactic body radiation by 4 weeks. Radiation-treated patients gave blood at baseline, week 2 and week 4. This renal cell carcinoma was of the clear cell type.

The sequencing here drew on blood, taken from a patient whose treatment included radiotherapy and nephrectomy. V is TRBV5-4 and J is TRBJ2-1, with 9 bases identical to TRBD2. The sequence came from a woman aged 45-60 years with renal cell carcinoma. The CDR3 DNA follows: TGTGCCAGCAGCCCCGTAGCGGGAGACAATGAGCAGTTCTTC. Encoded protein: CASSPVAGDNEQFF.